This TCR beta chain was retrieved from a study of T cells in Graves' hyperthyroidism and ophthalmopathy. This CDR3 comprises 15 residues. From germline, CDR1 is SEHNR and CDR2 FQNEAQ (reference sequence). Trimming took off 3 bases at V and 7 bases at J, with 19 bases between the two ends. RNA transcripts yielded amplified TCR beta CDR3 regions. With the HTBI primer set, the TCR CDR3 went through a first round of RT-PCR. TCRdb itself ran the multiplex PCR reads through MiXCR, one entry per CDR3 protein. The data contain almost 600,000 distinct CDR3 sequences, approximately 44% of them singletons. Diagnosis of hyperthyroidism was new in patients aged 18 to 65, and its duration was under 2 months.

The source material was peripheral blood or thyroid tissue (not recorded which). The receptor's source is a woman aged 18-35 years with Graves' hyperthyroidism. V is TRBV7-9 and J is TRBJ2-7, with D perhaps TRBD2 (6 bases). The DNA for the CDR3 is TGTGCCAGCAGCTTGCTAGCGATCACGGGGAATGAGCAGTACTTC. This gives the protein CASSLLAITGNEQYF.